The source of this T cell receptor (beta chain) is a study of blood T cell repertoires in COVID-19. Here immunoSEQ multiplex PCR was the method, and the copy in TCRdb shows in-frame clones only, minus some. Of about 150,000 clones in the sample, 85% to 90% were seen once. CDR3 length: 15 residues. Germline assignment: CDR1 MNHNY and CDR2 SVGAGI (reference sequence). Deletions cut 5 bases from V and 4 bases from J, with 14 bases between. The source of this sequence is a woman aged 60-75 years with active COVID-19. The sequenced sample consisted of peripheral blood. V usage is TRBV6-6 and J usage is TRBJ2-2; perhaps TRBD2 as D (5 bases). The CDR3 protein is CASSPGTGVTGELFF. DNA for the CDR3: TGTGCCAGCAGTCCCGGAACCGGGGTCACCGGGGAGCTGTTTTTT.